Listed below are T cell receptor beta chains from one sample, sequenced in a study of blood T cell repertoires in COVID-19. Libraries were prepared by immunoSEQ multiplex PCR; TCRdb keeps only in-frame clonotypes and omits some of them. The table shows roughly 300,000 clones, with roughly 83% occurring only once. Sequencing used peripheral blood. These receptors were obtained from a woman between 45 and 60 years old with acute or convalescent COVID-19. CDR3s include the opening cysteine and the closing phenylalanine or tryptophan. A D gene is named only where the DNA matches it firmly. Size tells how often a clone was seen (once, few, many) or the class of an expanded clone, and some rows leave it out.

CDR3 protein: CASSLVAGSHLRDTIYF
CDR3 DNA: TGTGCCAGCAGTTTAGTCGCAGGGTCCCATCTTCGAGACACCATATATTTT
D gene: -
clone size: -
V gene: TRBV28
J gene: TRBJ1-3

CDR3 protein: CASGKTGSDSNQPQHF
CDR3 DNA: TGTGCCAGTGGTAAAACAGGTTCGGACAGCAATCAGCCCCAGCATTTT
D gene: -
clone size: -
V gene: TRBV19
J gene: TRBJ1-5

CDR3 protein: CASSALAGGPGDTQYF
CDR3 DNA: TGTGCCAGCAGCGCGCTAGCGGGAGGGCCGGGAGATACGCAGTATTTT
D gene: TRBD2
clone size: -
V gene: TRBV7-2
J gene: TRBJ2-3

CDR3 protein: CASSLRVQFF
CDR3 DNA: TGTGCCAGCAGTTTGCGCGTGCAGTTCTTC
D gene: -
clone size: -
V gene: TRBV12-3/TRBV12-4
J gene: TRBJ2-1

CDR3 protein: CASSGLENTEAFF
CDR3 DNA: TGTGCCAGCAGTGGTCTAGAGAACACTGAAGCTTTCTTT
D gene: -
clone size: -
V gene: TRBV2
J gene: TRBJ1-1

CDR3 protein: CASSFGGLGQPQHF
CDR3 DNA: TGTGCCAGCAGCTTCGGGGGGCTAGGGCAGCCCCAGCATTTT
D gene: -
clone size: -
V gene: TRBV7-2
J gene: TRBJ1-5

CDR3 protein: CASSLSRGYTYEQYF
CDR3 DNA: TGTGCCAGCAGTTTGTCAAGGGGATATACCTACGAGCAGTACTTC
D gene: -
clone size: -
V gene: TRBV28
J gene: TRBJ2-7

CDR3 protein: CASSIRGNSYNEQFF
CDR3 DNA: TGTGCCAGTAGTATACGGGGGAACTCCTACAATGAGCAGTTCTTC
D gene: -
clone size: -
V gene: TRBV19
J gene: TRBJ2-1

CDR3 protein: CASSEGRGVYGYTF
CDR3 DNA: TGTGCCAGCAGTGAAGGCAGAGGAGTATATGGCTACACCTTC
D gene: -
clone size: -
V gene: TRBV2
J gene: TRBJ1-2

CDR3 protein: CASSQGNPLRDEQYF
CDR3 DNA: TGTGCCAGCAGCCAGGGAAACCCCTTAAGGGACGAGCAGTACTTC
D gene: -
clone size: -
V gene: TRBV2
J gene: TRBJ2-7

CDR3 protein: CASSYSSRLGNTIYF
CDR3 DNA: TGTGCCAGCAGTTACTCAAGCAGGCTCGGAAACACCATATATTTT
D gene: -
clone size: few
V gene: TRBV6-6
J gene: TRBJ1-3

CDR3 protein: CASSPWGQGNQPQHF
CDR3 DNA: TGTGCCAGTAGTCCCTGGGGGCAGGGCAATCAGCCCCAGCATTTT
D gene: -
clone size: -
V gene: TRBV19
J gene: TRBJ1-5

CDR3 protein: CATSDVEGLTGELFF
CDR3 DNA: TGTGCCACCAGTGATGTGGAGGGGCTCACCGGGGAGCTGTTTTTT
D gene: -
clone size: -
V gene: TRBV24-1
J gene: TRBJ2-2

CDR3 protein: CASSVAVYNEQFF
CDR3 DNA: TGTGCCAGCAGCGTAGCAGTTTACAATGAGCAGTTCTTC
D gene: -
clone size: -
V gene: TRBV9
J gene: TRBJ2-1

CDR3 protein: CASSRDRAYGYTF
CDR3 DNA: TGTGCCAGCAGTCGGGACAGAGCTTATGGCTACACCTTC
D gene: TRBD1
clone size: few
V gene: TRBV12-3/TRBV12-4
J gene: TRBJ1-2

CDR3 protein: CSAMRDEQFF
CDR3 DNA: TGCAGTGCTATGAGGGATGAGCAGTTCTTC
D gene: -
clone size: -
V gene: TRBV20-1
J gene: TRBJ2-1

CDR3 protein: CASSQFLGQYTEAFF
CDR3 DNA: TGTGCCAGCAGTCAATTCTTGGGACAGTACACTGAAGCTTTCTTT
D gene: TRBD1
clone size: -
V gene: TRBV6-6
J gene: TRBJ1-1

CDR3 protein: CATSEGGRETQYF
CDR3 DNA: TGTGCCACCAGTGAAGGGGGTAGAGAGACCCAGTACTTC
D gene: -
clone size: -
V gene: TRBV24-1
J gene: TRBJ2-5

CDR3 protein: CATVQGQGYTEAFF
CDR3 DNA: TGTGCCACGGTCCAAGGACAGGGTTACACTGAAGCTTTCTTT
D gene: TRBD1
clone size: -
V gene: TRBV5-4
J gene: TRBJ1-1

CDR3 protein: CASTDAGSETQYF
CDR3 DNA: TGTGCCAGCACCGACGCGGGGTCTGAGACCCAGTACTTC
D gene: -
clone size: -
V gene: TRBV6-5
J gene: TRBJ2-5

CDR3 protein: CASSSGQGAQNSNQPQHF
CDR3 DNA: TGTGCCAGCAGCTCGGGACAGGGGGCCCAAAATAGCAATCAGCCCCAGCATTTT
D gene: TRBD1
clone size: -
V gene: TRBV27
J gene: TRBJ1-5

CDR3 protein: CASSLGHGSGNTIYF
CDR3 DNA: TGCGCCAGCAGCTTGGGTCACGGCTCTGGAAACACCATATATTTT
D gene: -
clone size: few
V gene: TRBV5-1
J gene: TRBJ1-3

CDR3 protein: CASSQLAGRGTDTQYF
CDR3 DNA: TGTGCCAGCAGCCAATTAGCGGGAAGAGGAACAGATACGCAGTATTTT
D gene: TRBD2
clone size: -
V gene: TRBV5-6
J gene: TRBJ2-3

CDR3 protein: CATNGQGARTEAFF
CDR3 DNA: TGTGCCACAAACGGACAGGGGGCGCGAACTGAAGCTTTCTTT
D gene: TRBD1
clone size: many
V gene: TRBV6-6
J gene: TRBJ1-1

CDR3 protein: CASSRQVREAEAFF
CDR3 DNA: TGTGCCAGCTCACGACAGGTTAGAGAGGCTGAAGCTTTCTTT
D gene: -
clone size: few
V gene: TRBV18
J gene: TRBJ1-1

CDR3 protein: CASSASGRNTGELFF
CDR3 DNA: TGTGCCAGCAGCGCCAGCGGGCGGAACACCGGGGAGCTGTTTTTT
D gene: -
clone size: -
V gene: TRBV5-8
J gene: TRBJ2-2

CDR3 protein: CAIGRGSGRGSYNEQFF
CDR3 DNA: TGTGCCATCGGGCGTGGGAGCGGGAGGGGCTCCTACAATGAGCAGTTCTTC
D gene: TRBD2
clone size: -
V gene: TRBV10-3
J gene: TRBJ2-1

CDR3 protein: CASSSGGGGSNQPQHF
CDR3 DNA: TGTGCCAGCAGCTCAGGCGGGGGGGGTAGCAATCAGCCCCAGCATTTT
D gene: -
clone size: -
V gene: TRBV7-2
J gene: TRBJ1-5

CDR3 protein: CASSDSCGAYQETQYF
CDR3 DNA: TGTGCCAGCAGTGACTCATGCGGGGCGTACCAAGAGACCCAGTACTTC
D gene: -
clone size: -
V gene: TRBV6-4
J gene: TRBJ2-5

CDR3 protein: CASSYAGQGVSQPQHF
CDR3 DNA: TGTGCCAGCAGTTACGCCGGACAGGGTGTATCTCAGCCCCAGCATTTT
D gene: TRBD1
clone size: -
V gene: TRBV6-2/TRBV6-3
J gene: TRBJ1-5

CDR3 protein: CASSRDYEQYF
CDR3 DNA: TGTGCCAGCAGCCGAGATTACGAGCAGTACTTC
D gene: -
clone size: -
V gene: TRBV9
J gene: TRBJ2-7

CDR3 protein: CASSPLFFSRTGKEYYGYTF
CDR3 DNA: TGTGCCAGCAGCCCCCTTTTTTTTTCGCGGACAGGGAAGGAATACTATGGCTACACCTTC
D gene: TRBD1
clone size: -
V gene: TRBV7-6
J gene: TRBJ1-2

CDR3 protein: CASSLDRLNEKLFF
CDR3 DNA: TGTGCCAGCAGTTTGGACAGGCTAAATGAAAAACTGTTTTTT
D gene: TRBD1
clone size: -
V gene: TRBV28
J gene: TRBJ1-4

CDR3 protein: CAWLAGVGEQYF
CDR3 DNA: TGTGCCTGGCTAGCGGGAGTCGGCGAGCAGTACTTC
D gene: TRBD2
clone size: -
V gene: TRBV30
J gene: TRBJ2-7

CDR3 protein: CASSPVAGGMGEQYF
CDR3 DNA: TGCGCCAGCAGCCCCGTTGCGGGAGGGATGGGCGAGCAGTACTTC
D gene: TRBD2
clone size: -
V gene: TRBV5-1
J gene: TRBJ2-7

CDR3 protein: CAISEDRNTEAFF
CDR3 DNA: TGTGCCATCAGTGAGGACAGAAACACTGAAGCTTTCTTT
D gene: -
clone size: -
V gene: TRBV10-3
J gene: TRBJ1-1

CDR3 protein: CASSLGPSGVPNTGELFF
CDR3 DNA: TGTGCCAGCAGCTTAGGCCCTAGCGGGGTCCCGAACACCGGGGAGCTGTTTTTT
D gene: TRBD2
clone size: -
V gene: TRBV7-2
J gene: TRBJ2-2

CDR3 protein: CASSLVGALPYEQYF
CDR3 DNA: TGTGCCAGCAGCTTAGTGGGGGCGCTTCCCTACGAGCAGTACTTC
D gene: -
clone size: -
V gene: TRBV5-6
J gene: TRBJ2-7

CDR3 protein: CASSLRSGLASTDTQYF
CDR3 DNA: TGTGCCAGCAGCTTACGGTCGGGACTAGCAAGCACAGATACGCAGTATTTT
D gene: TRBD2
clone size: -
V gene: TRBV6-2/TRBV6-3
J gene: TRBJ2-3

CDR3 protein: CASSLYLGGVNTEAFF
CDR3 DNA: TGTGCCAGCAGCTTATATTTGGGGGGTGTGAACACTGAAGCTTTCTTT
D gene: -
clone size: -
V gene: TRBV7-8
J gene: TRBJ1-1

CDR3 protein: CASNGPGRARGNIQYF
CDR3 DNA: TGTGCCAGCAATGGTCCCGGGAGGGCTCGGGGGAACATTCAGTACTTC
D gene: TRBD2
clone size: -
V gene: TRBV28
J gene: TRBJ2-4

CDR3 protein: CASSSSQGVNYGYTF
CDR3 DNA: TGTGCCAGCAGTTCCAGCCAGGGGGTAAACTATGGCTACACCTTC
D gene: TRBD1
clone size: few
V gene: TRBV9
J gene: TRBJ1-2

CDR3 protein: CASSFGQGGMGGYTF
CDR3 DNA: TGTGCCAGCAGCTTTGGCCAGGGGGGAATGGGGGGCTACACCTTC
D gene: TRBD1
clone size: -
V gene: TRBV5-4
J gene: TRBJ1-2

CDR3 protein: CASSYTPTEIGDGYTF
CDR3 DNA: TGCGCCAGCAGCTACACCCCGACGGAGATAGGGGATGGCTACACCTTC
D gene: -
clone size: few
V gene: TRBV5-1
J gene: TRBJ1-2

CDR3 protein: CASSLSSSYNEQFF
CDR3 DNA: TGTGCCAGTTCCCTTTCGAGCTCCTACAATGAGCAGTTCTTC
D gene: -
clone size: -
V gene: TRBV19
J gene: TRBJ2-1

CDR3 protein: CASSFQGAHNEQFF
CDR3 DNA: TGCGCCAGCAGCTTCCAGGGGGCTCACAATGAGCAGTTCTTC
D gene: TRBD1
clone size: -
V gene: TRBV5-1
J gene: TRBJ2-1

CDR3 protein: CASSHRGKLAKAYEQYF
CDR3 DNA: TGTGCCAGCAGCCACAGGGGGAAACTAGCGAAGGCCTACGAGCAGTACTTC
D gene: -
clone size: -
V gene: TRBV7-9
J gene: TRBJ2-7

CDR3 protein: CASSPAVTGPRYVNEKLFF
CDR3 DNA: TGTGCCAGCAGTCCCGCAGTGACAGGTCCCCGATACGTTAATGAAAAACTGTTTTTT
D gene: -
clone size: -
V gene: TRBV27
J gene: TRBJ1-4

CDR3 protein: CAISLAGGTRSYNEQFF
CDR3 DNA: TGTGCCATCAGTTTAGCGGGAGGCACCCGCTCCTACAATGAGCAGTTCTTC
D gene: TRBD2
clone size: once
V gene: TRBV10-3
J gene: TRBJ2-1

CDR3 protein: CASSATGVSETQYF
CDR3 DNA: TGTGCCAGCAGCGCTACAGGGGTCTCAGAGACCCAGTACTTC
D gene: TRBD1
clone size: -
V gene: TRBV9
J gene: TRBJ2-5

CDR3 protein: CASSPDSGSSYEQYF
CDR3 DNA: TGCGCCAGCAGCCCCGATAGCGGGAGTTCCTACGAGCAGTACTTC
D gene: TRBD2
clone size: -
V gene: TRBV5-1
J gene: TRBJ2-7

CDR3 protein: CASGAPANYGYTF
CDR3 DNA: TGTGCCAGCGGGGCCCCAGCTAACTATGGCTACACCTTC
D gene: -
clone size: -
V gene: TRBV6-5
J gene: TRBJ1-2

CDR3 protein: CASSLVLAEGTDTQYF
CDR3 DNA: TGTGCCAGCAGTTTAGTTCTAGCGGAAGGCACAGATACGCAGTATTTT
D gene: TRBD2
clone size: -
V gene: TRBV27
J gene: TRBJ2-3

CDR3 protein: CASSMGRTTYEQYF
CDR3 DNA: TGTGCCAGCTCGATGGGGCGCACCACCTACGAGCAGTACTTC
D gene: -
clone size: -
V gene: TRBV5-6
J gene: TRBJ2-7

CDR3 protein: CASSTLGQGIGGYTF
CDR3 DNA: TGTGCCAGCAGCACCCTGGGGCAGGGCATTGGGGGCTACACCTTC
D gene: -
clone size: -
V gene: TRBV6-6
J gene: TRBJ1-2

CDR3 protein: CASRDPGTGGYEQYF
CDR3 DNA: TGCGCCAGCAGGGACCCCGGGACAGGGGGATACGAGCAGTACTTC
D gene: TRBD1
clone size: -
V gene: TRBV5-1
J gene: TRBJ2-7

CDR3 protein: CAIRSRTGFQETQYF
CDR3 DNA: TGTGCCATCAGGAGTAGGACAGGGTTCCAAGAGACCCAGTACTTC
D gene: TRBD1
clone size: -
V gene: TRBV10-3
J gene: TRBJ2-5

CDR3 protein: CASSYTDRDQPQHF
CDR3 DNA: TGTGCCAGCAGCTACACGGACAGGGATCAGCCCCAGCATTTT
D gene: TRBD1
clone size: -
V gene: TRBV2
J gene: TRBJ1-5

CDR3 protein: CATSVRTGTSVVDEQFF
CDR3 DNA: TGTGCCACCAGCGTGAGAACCGGGACTAGCGTTGTCGATGAGCAGTTCTTC
D gene: TRBD2
clone size: -
V gene: TRBV15
J gene: TRBJ2-1